Following are 9 T cell receptor beta chains from one sample sequenced in a study of T cells expressing NK-cell markers. TCRdb re-called the 5' RACE reads; one entry per CDR3 protein, DNA not given. The data show about 400,000 distinct CDR3 sequences, and the top ten clones hold about 10%. What was sequenced was blood T cells: a sorted CD56 or NKG2C T cell subset, CD4+ or CD8+ T cells, or bulk PBMC T cells (not recorded which). The receptors were sampled from a woman aged 45-59 years in good health.

V usage is TRBV7-2 and J usage is TRBJ1-4; TCRdb's D gene call, TRBD1, goes unchecked for lack of DNA. This CDR3 contains 15 residues. Germline-derived CDR1 and CDR2 are SGHTA and FQGNSA. The CDR3 loop is CASSLSAGGPEKLFF.

The rearrangement links TRBV29-1 to TRBJ2-7; there is no DNA to check the TCRdb D call of TRBD2. Per germline, CDR1 SQVTM and CDR2 ANQGSEA. The CDR3 loop spans 12 amino acids. The CDR3 region is CSVGVGSNEQYF.

The CDR3 loop is CASSLGGPPGETQYF. The chain combines TRBV5-1 with TRBJ2-5; TCRdb outputs TRBD2, but without DNA this stays unchecked. The germline V gene has CDR1 SGHRS and CDR2 YFSETQ. This CDR3 is built from 15 residues.

V is TRBV11-2 and J is TRBJ2-1; with no DNA, the TCRdb D assignment of TRBD2 cannot be verified. The CDR3 is 14 amino acids. Germline V gene lookup returns CDR1 SGHAT and CDR2 FQNNGV. CDR3 in amino acids: CASSVGTSGSGQFF.

The CDR3 loop reads CAGREGAGNTIYF. V and J are TRBV7-9 and TRBJ1-3. Germline V lookup: CDR1 SEHNR, CDR2 FQNEAQ (reference sequence). This CDR3 has 13 amino acids.

The V gene is TRBV7-9, the J gene TRBJ2-1. The CDR3 sequence is 13 residues long. Looked up from germline, CDR1 is SEHNR and CDR2 is FQNEAQ (reference sequence). CDR3 protein: CASSVAGPAEQFF.

The rearrangement uses TRBV6-1 and TRBJ2-1; TCRdb indicates TRBD2, and absent DNA this call remains unverified. CDR1 and CDR2 from the germline V gene are MNHNS and SASEGT. CDR3 length equals 16 residues. The CDR3: CARAHLIAGPLQEQFF.

The V and J genes are TRBV28 and TRBJ2-1; TCRdb gives TRBD1 as the D gene, but with no DNA this cannot be confirmed. The CDR3 has 15 amino acids. Germline V gene data show CDR1 as MDHEN and CDR2 as SYDVKM. CDR3 amino acids: CASTGHRGGGIEQFF. Looking up the rest from reference TRBV28 and TRBJ2-1 gives the full variable domain: DVKVTQSSRYLVKRTGEKVFLECVQDMDHENMFWYRQDPGLGLRLIYFSYDVKMKEKGDIPEGYSVSREKKERFSLILESASTNQTSMYLCASTGHRGGGIEQFFGPGTRLTVL.

V and J are TRBV27 and TRBJ2-4. This CDR3 has 11 amino acids. Germline V lookup: CDR1 MNHEY, CDR2 SMNVEV (reference sequence). CDR3 residues: CASSRENIQYF.